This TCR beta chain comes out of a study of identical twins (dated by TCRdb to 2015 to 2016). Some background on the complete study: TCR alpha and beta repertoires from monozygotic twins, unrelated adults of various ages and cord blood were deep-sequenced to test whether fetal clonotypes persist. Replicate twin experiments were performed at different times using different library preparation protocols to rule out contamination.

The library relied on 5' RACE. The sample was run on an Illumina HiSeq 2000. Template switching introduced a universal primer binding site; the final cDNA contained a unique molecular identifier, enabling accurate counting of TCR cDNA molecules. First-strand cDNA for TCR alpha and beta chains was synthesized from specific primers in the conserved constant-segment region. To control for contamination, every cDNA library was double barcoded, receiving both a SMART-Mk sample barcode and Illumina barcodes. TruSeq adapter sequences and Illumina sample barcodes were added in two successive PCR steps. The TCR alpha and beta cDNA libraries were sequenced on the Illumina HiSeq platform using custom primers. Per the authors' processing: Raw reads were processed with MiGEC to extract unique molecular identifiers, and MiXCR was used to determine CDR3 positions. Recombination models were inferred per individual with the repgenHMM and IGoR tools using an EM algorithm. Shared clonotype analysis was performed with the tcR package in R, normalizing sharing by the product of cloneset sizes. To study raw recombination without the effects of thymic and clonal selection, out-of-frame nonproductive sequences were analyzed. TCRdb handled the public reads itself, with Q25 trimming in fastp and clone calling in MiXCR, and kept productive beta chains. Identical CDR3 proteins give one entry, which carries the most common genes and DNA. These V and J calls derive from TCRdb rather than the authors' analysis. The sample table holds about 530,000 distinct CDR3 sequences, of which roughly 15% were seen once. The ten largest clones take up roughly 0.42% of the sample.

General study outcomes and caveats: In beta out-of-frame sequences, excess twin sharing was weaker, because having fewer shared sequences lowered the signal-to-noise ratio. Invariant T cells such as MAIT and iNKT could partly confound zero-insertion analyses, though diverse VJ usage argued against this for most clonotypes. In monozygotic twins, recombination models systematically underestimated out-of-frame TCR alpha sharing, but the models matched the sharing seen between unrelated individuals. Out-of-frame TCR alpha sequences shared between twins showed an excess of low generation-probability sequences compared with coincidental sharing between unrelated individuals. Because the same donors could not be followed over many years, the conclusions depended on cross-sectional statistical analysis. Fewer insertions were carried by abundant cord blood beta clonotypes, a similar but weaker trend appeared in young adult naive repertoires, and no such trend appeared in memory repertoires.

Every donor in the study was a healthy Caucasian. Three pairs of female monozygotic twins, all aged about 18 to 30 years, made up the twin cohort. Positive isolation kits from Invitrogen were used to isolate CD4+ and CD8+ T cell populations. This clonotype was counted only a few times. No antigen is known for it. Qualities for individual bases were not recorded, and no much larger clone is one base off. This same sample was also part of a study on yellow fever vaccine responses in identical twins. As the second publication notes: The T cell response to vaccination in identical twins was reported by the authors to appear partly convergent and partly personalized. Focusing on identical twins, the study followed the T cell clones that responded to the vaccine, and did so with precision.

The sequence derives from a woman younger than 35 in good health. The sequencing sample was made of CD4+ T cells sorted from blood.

The nucleotide sequence is TGCGCCAGCTGGAACACCGGGGAGCTGTTTTTT. Its product reads: CASWNTGELFF. The receptor chain draws on TRBV5-1 and TRBJ2-2; the D gene lacks a confident call. Taken from cysteine to phenylalanine, the CDR3 has 11 residues. CDR3 DNA is the only sequence kept; it has 33 bases, read in frame from the first base. At the junction V is shortened by 7 bases and J by 1 base, with 2 bases in between. In the germline V gene, CDR1 corresponds to SGHRS and CDR2 to YFSETQ.